The rows below give T cell receptor beta chains drawn from one sample of a study of CD8+ T cells in alopecia areata. Generated by immunoSEQ multiplex PCR, the TCRdb table keeps only in-frame clones and is missing some. The sample carries approximately 54,000 clones, about 96% recorded once. Sample: CD8+ T cells sorted from blood, taken at week 0. All receptors come from a human donor with alopecia areata. CDR3s include the opening cysteine and the closing phenylalanine or tryptophan. A D gene is named only where the DNA matches it firmly. Where a row states a size, it is once, few, many or the class of an expanded clone; other rows omit it.

d_call	v_call	clone_size	j_call	cdr3_length	cdr3_aa	cdr3_nt
NA	TRBV19	NA	TRBJ2-3	15	CASTPLGGSADTQYF	TGTGCCAGTACCCCCCTCGGGGGTAGCGCAGATACGCAGTATTTT
NA	TRBV9	NA	TRBJ1-3	15	CASRPPGSSGNTIYF	TGTGCCAGCAGGCCCCCGGGGAGCTCTGGAAACACCATATATTTT
TRBD2	TRBV7-6	NA	TRBJ2-7	14	CASSLTSGGYEQYF	TGTGCCAGCAGCTTAACTAGCGGGGGCTACGAGCAGTACTTC
NA	TRBV4-3	NA	TRBJ1-1	15	CASSQDGLGLTEAFF	TGCGCCAGCAGCCAAGATGGGTTGGGGCTCACTGAAGCTTTCTTT
NA	TRBV28	NA	TRBJ1-5	16	CASSLWGRGSNQPQHF	TGTGCCAGCAGTTTATGGGGGCGCGGAAGCAATCAGCCCCAGCATTTT
NA	TRBV29-1	NA	TRBJ2-1	11	CSVVRLNEQFF	TGCAGCGTTGTACGCCTCAATGAGCAGTTCTTC
NA	TRBV29-1	NA	TRBJ2-7	15	CSVEDPATASYEQYF	TGCAGCGTTGAAGATCCGGCCACAGCCTCCTACGAGCAGTACTTC
NA	TRBV13	NA	TRBJ2-3	16	CASSLGVGENTDTQYF	TGTGCCAGCAGCTTAGGCGTCGGGGAAAACACAGATACGCAGTATTTT
TRBD1	TRBV4-1	NA	TRBJ2-3	17	CASSHDRDSTVTDTQYF	TGCGCCAGCAGCCACGACCGGGACAGCACTGTCACAGATACGCAGTATTTT
NA	TRBV10-3	NA	TRBJ2-3	13	CAISESQTDTQYF	TGTGCCATCAGTGAGTCCCAGACAGATACGCAGTATTTT
NA	TRBV7-2	NA	TRBJ2-7	14	CASSLADRTYEQYF	TGTGCCAGCAGCTTAGCGGACAGAACCTACGAGCAGTACTTC
NA	TRBV10-3	NA	TRBJ2-6	18	CAISGATGGKDGANVLTF	TGTGCCATCAGTGGGGCGACAGGAGGAAAGGACGGGGCCAACGTCCTGACTTTC
NA	TRBV30	NA	TRBJ2-7	12	CAWSVLGYEQYF	TGTGCCTGGAGTGTACTAGGCTACGAGCAGTACTTC
NA	TRBV12-5	NA	TRBJ2-7	13	CASGPDGVYEQYF	TGTGCTAGTGGCCCGGACGGAGTCTACGAGCAGTACTTC
TRBD2	TRBV7-8	NA	TRBJ2-5	16	CASSFPGLAGEETQYF	TGTGCCAGCAGCTTTCCGGGACTAGCGGGAGAAGAGACCCAGTACTTC
NA	TRBV21-1	NA	TRBJ2-3	15	CASLTGEGSADTQYF	TGTGCCAGCTTAACCGGGGAGGGCTCGGCAGATACGCAGTATTTT
TRBD1	TRBV29-1	once	TRBJ2-3	14	CSVEGDRGTDTQYF	TGCAGCGTTGAAGGGGACAGGGGGACAGATACGCAGTATTTT
NA	TRBV9	NA	TRBJ2-1	12	CASSGGRREQFF	TGTGCCAGCAGCGGTGGGAGAAGAGAGCAGTTCTTC
TRBD1	TRBV19	NA	TRBJ1-1	15	CASSIDSGTDTEAFF	TGTGCCAGTAGTATAGATTCCGGGACAGACACTGAAGCTTTCTTT
NA	TRBV7-2	NA	TRBJ2-5	12	CASSLGWETQYF	TGTGCCAGCAGCTTAGGTTGGGAGACCCAGTACTTC
NA	TRBV9	NA	TRBJ1-6	13	CASSVFGNSPLHF	TGTGCCAGCAGCGTTTTCGGTAATTCACCCCTCCACTTT
TRBD2	TRBV4-3	NA	TRBJ2-1	17	CASSQTNSGGPYNEQFF	TGCGCCAGCAGCCAAACCAATAGCGGGGGACCCTACAATGAGCAGTTCTTC
TRBD2	TRBV2	NA	TRBJ2-3	15	CASSPSGGAGDTQYF	TGTGCCAGCAGTCCTAGCGGGGGGGCAGGAGATACGCAGTATTTT
NA	TRBV4-2	NA	TRBJ2-6	13	CASSPPGANVLTF	TGTGCCAGCAGCCCCCCTGGGGCCAACGTCCTGACTTTC
NA	TRBV7-9	NA	TRBJ2-5	12	CASTGPFSTQYF	TGTGCCAGCACCGGACCTTTCTCAACCCAGTACTTC
NA	TRBV27	NA	TRBJ2-7	17	CASSLRGGQHPSYEQYF	TGTGCCAGCAGTTTACGGGGGGGACAGCACCCCTCCTACGAGCAGTACTTC
NA	TRBV5-1	NA	TRBJ2-2	12	CASSPGTAELFF	TGCGCCAGCAGCCCCGGGACCGCCGAGCTGTTTTTT
NA	TRBV7-9	NA	TRBJ2-5	16	CASSFPTTGKGETQYF	TGTGCCAGCAGCTTCCCCACAACAGGGAAAGGGGAGACCCAGTACTTC
NA	TRBV7-9	NA	TRBJ1-5	14	CASSLEGSNQPQHF	TGTGCCAGCAGCTTAGAGGGCAGCAATCAGCCCCAGCATTTT
NA	TRBV19	NA	TRBJ1-5	13	CATQTGGNQPQHF	TGTGCCACCCAGACGGGGGGCAATCAGCCCCAGCATTTT
TRBD2	TRBV4-3	NA	TRBJ2-1	14	CASSLLAGDNEQFF	TGCGCCAGCAGCCTTCTAGCGGGGGACAATGAGCAGTTCTTC
NA	TRBV4-2	NA	TRBJ1-2	11	CASSQGAGYTF	TGTGCCAGCAGCCAGGGCGCAGGCTACACCTTC
NA	TRBV19	NA	TRBJ1-6	16	CASSRGRPYYNSPLHF	TGTGCCAGTAGTCGAGGGAGACCGTACTATAATTCACCCCTCCACTTT
NA	TRBV4-3	NA	TRBJ2-5	15	CASSQDYSRQETQYF	TGCGCCAGCAGCCAAGATTATAGCAGGCAAGAGACCCAGTACTTC
TRBD2	TRBV7-2	once	TRBJ2-5	14	CASSLGGLAQTQYF	TGTGCCAGCAGCTTAGGTGGACTAGCGCAGACCCAGTACTTC
TRBD2	TRBV2	NA	TRBJ2-3	15	CASRASGTSTDTQYF	TGTGCCAGCAGAGCTAGCGGGACTAGCACAGATACGCAGTATTTT
NA	TRBV4-3	NA	TRBJ2-4	17	CASSQAFDGRVQNIQYF	TGCGCCAGCAGCCAAGCGTTCGATGGCAGGGTTCAAAACATTCAGTACTTC
NA	TRBV19	NA	TRBJ2-7	16	CASSRWTAGRSAEQYF	TGTGCCAGTAGCCGCTGGACCGCAGGGAGATCCGCCGAGCAGTACTTC